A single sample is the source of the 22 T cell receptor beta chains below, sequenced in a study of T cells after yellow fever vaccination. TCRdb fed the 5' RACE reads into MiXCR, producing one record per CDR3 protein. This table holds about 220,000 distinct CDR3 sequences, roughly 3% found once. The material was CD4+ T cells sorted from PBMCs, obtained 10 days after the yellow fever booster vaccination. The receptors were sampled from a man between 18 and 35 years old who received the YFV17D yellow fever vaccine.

CDR3 residues: CASSTSEPSGYTF. The CDR3 nucleotides read TGTGCCAGCAGTACCTCGGAGCCCAGCGGCTACACCTTC. The chain carries TRBV2 and TRBJ1-2; D is unresolved. V was cut by 5 bases and J by 8 bases, with 15 bases left in between. From germline, CDR1 is SNHLY and CDR2 FYNNEI. There are 13 residues in the CDR3.

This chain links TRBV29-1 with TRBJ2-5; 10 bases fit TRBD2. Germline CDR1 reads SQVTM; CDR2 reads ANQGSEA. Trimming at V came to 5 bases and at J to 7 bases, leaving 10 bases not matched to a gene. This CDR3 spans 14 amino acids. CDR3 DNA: TGCAGCGTTAGTCCAGCGGGGGGGCCCGGGACCCAGTACTTC. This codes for CSVSPAGGPGTQYF.

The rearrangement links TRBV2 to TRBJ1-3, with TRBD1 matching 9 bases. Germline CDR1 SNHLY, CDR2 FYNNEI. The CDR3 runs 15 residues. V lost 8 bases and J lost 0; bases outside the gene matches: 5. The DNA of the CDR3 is TGTGCCAGCGGGGACAGGGCCTTCTCTGGAAACACCATATATTTT. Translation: CASGDRAFSGNTIYF.

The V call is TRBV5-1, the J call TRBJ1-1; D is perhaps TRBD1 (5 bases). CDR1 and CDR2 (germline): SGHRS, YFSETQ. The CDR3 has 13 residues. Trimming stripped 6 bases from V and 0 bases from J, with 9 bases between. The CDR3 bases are TGCGCCAGCACGGGGGATATGAACACTGAAGCTTTCTTT. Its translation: CASTGDMNTEAFF.

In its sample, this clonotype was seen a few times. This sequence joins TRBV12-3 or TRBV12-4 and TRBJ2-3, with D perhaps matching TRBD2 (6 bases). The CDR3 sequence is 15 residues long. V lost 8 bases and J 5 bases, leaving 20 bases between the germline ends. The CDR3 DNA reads TGTGCCAGCCTCCTAGGGCGGGACTTTCGAGATACGCAGTATTTT. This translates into CASLLGRDFRDTQYF.

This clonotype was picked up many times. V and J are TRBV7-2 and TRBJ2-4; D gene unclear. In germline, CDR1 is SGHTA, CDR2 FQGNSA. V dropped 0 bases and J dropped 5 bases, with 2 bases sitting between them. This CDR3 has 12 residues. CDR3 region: CASSLAQNIQYF. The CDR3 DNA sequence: TGTGCCAGCAGCTTAGCTCAAAACATTCAGTACTTC.

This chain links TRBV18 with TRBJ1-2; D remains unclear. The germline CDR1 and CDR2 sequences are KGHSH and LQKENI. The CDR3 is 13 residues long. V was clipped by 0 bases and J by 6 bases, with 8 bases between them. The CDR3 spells CASSPPQVNGYTF. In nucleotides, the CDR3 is TGTGCCAGCTCACCACCGCAGGTTAATGGCTACACCTTC.

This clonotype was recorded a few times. CDR3 nucleotide sequence: TGTGCCAGCAGTTACTCGATTCCTAGCGGGGGGAGCAAATCTAGCACAGATACGCAGTATTTT. It codes for CASSYSIPSGGSKSSTDTQYF. The chain uses TRBV6-2 or TRBV6-3 and TRBJ2-3; 11 positions agree with TRBD2. This CDR3 is built from 21 residues. The germline V gene has CDR1 MNHEY and CDR2 SVGEGT. The trim removed 0 bases at V and 0 bases at J, leaving 14 bases unmatched.

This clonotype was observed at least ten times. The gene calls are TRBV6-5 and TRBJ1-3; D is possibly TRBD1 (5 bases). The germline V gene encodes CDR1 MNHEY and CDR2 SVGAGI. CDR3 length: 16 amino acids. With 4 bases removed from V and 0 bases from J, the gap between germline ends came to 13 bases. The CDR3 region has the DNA TGTGCCAGCAGTTTCCGGGACGTCGCCTCTGGAAACACCATATATTTT. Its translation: CASSFRDVASGNTIYF.

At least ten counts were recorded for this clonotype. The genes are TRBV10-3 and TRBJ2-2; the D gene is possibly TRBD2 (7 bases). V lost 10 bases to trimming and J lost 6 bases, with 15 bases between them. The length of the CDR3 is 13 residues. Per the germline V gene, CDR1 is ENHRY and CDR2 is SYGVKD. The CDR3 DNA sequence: TGTGCCAGTCGGGGGGCCGACGCCGGGGAGCTGTTTTTT. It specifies CASRGADAGELFF.

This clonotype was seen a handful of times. CDR3 sequence reads: CASSYRAGLAAEQYF. For the CDR3, the DNA is TGTGCCAGCAGTTACCGGGCAGGGTTGGCAGCCGAGCAGTACTTC. The rearrangement uses TRBV6-2 or TRBV6-3 and TRBJ2-7, with D possibly being TRBD1 (5 bases). Germline V lookup: CDR1 MNHEY, CDR2 SVGEGT. CDR3 length equals 15 residues. V lost 2 bases, J lost 6 bases, and 17 bases lay in between.

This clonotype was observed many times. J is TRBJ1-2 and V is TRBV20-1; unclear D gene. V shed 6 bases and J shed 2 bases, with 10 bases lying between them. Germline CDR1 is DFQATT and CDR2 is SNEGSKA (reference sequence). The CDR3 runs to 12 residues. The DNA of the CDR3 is TGCAGTGCGATATTCAGAAACTATGGCTACACCTTC. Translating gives CSAIFRNYGYTF.

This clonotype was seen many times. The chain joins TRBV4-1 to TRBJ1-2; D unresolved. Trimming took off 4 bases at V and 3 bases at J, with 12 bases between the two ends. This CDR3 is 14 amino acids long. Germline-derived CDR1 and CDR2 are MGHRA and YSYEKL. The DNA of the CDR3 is TGCGCCAGCAGCCGTCCGGACGCCCACTATGGCTACACCTTC. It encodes CASSRPDAHYGYTF.

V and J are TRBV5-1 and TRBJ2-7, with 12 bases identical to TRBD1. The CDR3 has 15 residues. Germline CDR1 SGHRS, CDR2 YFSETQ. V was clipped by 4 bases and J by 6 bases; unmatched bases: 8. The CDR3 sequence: CASSPSGQGAGEQYF. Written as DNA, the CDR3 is TGCGCCAGCAGCCCCTCGGGACAGGGGGCAGGCGAGCAGTACTTC. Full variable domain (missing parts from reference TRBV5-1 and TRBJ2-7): KAGVTQTPRYLIKTRGQQVTLSCSPISGHRSVSWYQQTPGQGLQFLFEYFSETQRNKGNFPGRFSGRQFSNSRSEMNVSTLELGDSALYLCASSPSGQGAGEQYFGPGTRLTVT.

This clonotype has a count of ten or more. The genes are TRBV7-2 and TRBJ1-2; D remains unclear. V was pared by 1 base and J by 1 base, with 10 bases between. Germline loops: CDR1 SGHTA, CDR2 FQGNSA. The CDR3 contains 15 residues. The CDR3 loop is CASSLGAPFNYGYTF. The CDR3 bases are TGTGCCAGCAGCTTAGGTGCCCCATTTAACTATGGCTACACCTTC.

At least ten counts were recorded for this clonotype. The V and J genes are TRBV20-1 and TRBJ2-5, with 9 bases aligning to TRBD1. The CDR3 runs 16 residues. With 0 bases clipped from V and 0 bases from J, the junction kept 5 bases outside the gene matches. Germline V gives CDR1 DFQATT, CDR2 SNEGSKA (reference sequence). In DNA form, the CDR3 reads TGCAGTGCTAGAGATCTATACAGGGGGCACCAAGAGACCCAGTACTTC. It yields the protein CSARDLYRGHQETQYF.

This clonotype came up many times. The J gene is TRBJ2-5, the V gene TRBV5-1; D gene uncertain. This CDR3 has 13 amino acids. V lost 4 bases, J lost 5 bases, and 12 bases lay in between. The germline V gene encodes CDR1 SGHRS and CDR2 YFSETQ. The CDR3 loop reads CASSPRLGETQYF. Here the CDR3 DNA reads TGCGCCAGCAGCCCCCGTCTTGGGGAGACCCAGTACTTC. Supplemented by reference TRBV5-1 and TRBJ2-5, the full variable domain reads KAGVTQTPRYLIKTRGQQVTLSCSPISGHRSVSWYQQTPGQGLQFLFEYFSETQRNKGNFPGRFSGRQFSNSRSEMNVSTLELGDSALYLCASSPRLGETQYFGPGTRLLVL.

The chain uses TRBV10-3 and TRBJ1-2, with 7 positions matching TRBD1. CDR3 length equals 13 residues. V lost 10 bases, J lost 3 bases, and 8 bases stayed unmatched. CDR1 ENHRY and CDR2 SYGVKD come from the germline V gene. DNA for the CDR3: TGTGCCAATACCGAGGACAGGTACTATGGCTACACCTTC. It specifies CANTEDRYYGYTF.

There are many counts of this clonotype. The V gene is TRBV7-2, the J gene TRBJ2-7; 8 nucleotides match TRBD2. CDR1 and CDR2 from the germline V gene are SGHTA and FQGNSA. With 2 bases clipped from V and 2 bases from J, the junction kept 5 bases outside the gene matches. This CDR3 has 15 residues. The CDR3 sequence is CASSLIPGGAYEQYF. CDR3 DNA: TGTGCCAGCAGCTTAATACCCGGGGGGGCCTACGAGCAGTACTTC.

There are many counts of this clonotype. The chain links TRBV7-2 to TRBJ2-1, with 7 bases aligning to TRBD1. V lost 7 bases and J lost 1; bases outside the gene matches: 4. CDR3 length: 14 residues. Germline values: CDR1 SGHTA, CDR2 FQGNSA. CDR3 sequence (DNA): TGTGCCAGCACCGAACAGGGGTCCTACAATGAGCAGTTCTTC. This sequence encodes CASTEQGSYNEQFF. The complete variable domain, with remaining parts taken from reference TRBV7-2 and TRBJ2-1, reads GAGVSQSPSNKVTEKGKDVELRCDPISGHTALYWYRQSLGQGLEFLIYFQGNSAPDKSGLPSDRFSAERTGGSVSTLTIQRTQQEDSAVYLCASTEQGSYNEQFFGPGTRLTVL.

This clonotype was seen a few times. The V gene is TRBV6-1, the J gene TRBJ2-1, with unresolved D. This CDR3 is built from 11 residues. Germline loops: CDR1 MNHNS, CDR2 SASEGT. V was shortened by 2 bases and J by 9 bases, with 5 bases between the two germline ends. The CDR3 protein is CASSEISEQFF. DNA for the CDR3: TGTGCCAGCAGTGAAATAAGTGAGCAGTTCTTC.

The CDR3 sequence: CASSPSRQGASGELFF. The DNA of the CDR3 is TGTGCCAGCAGCCCCTCCCGACAGGGGGCGAGCGGGGAGCTGTTTTTT. The V and J genes are TRBV7-9 and TRBJ2-2; 10 bases agree with TRBD1. The CDR3 covers 16 residues. V lost 5 bases, J lost 7 bases, and 10 bases stayed unmatched. CDR1 is SEHNR and CDR2 is FQNEAQ in the germline V gene (reference sequence).